The 25 T cell receptor beta chains below come from one sample, sequenced in a study of cytomegalovirus exposure and HLA in healthy donors. Repertoires were generated with immunoSEQ multiplex PCR, while TCRdb's copy carries only in-frame clones and drops some. The table shows approximately 150,000 clones, with about 90% occurring only once. Material for sequencing was PBMCs. The receptors shown here come from a woman aged 18-30 years in good health and CMV-seropositive.

This clone was picked up a small number of times. Other nucleotide sequences in the sample specify the same CDR3. V is TRBV9 and J is TRBJ2-7, with D possibly matching TRBD1 (5 bases). The CDR3 extends over 13 amino acids. V was clipped by 4 bases and J by 2 bases, with 10 bases between them. Per germline, CDR1 SGDLS and CDR2 YYNGEE. The CDR3 spells CASSPQGAYEQYF. Written as DNA, the CDR3 is TGTGCCAGCAGCCCCCAGGGCGCCTACGAGCAGTACTTC.

The gene calls are TRBV18 and TRBJ2-7; TRBD1 aligns across 8 bases. The CDR3 has 17 amino acids. CDR1 is KGHSH and CDR2 is LQKENI in the germline V gene. The J segment lost 3 bases and the V segment lost 3 bases, leaving 13 bases of the junction unmatched. DNA of the CDR3: TGTGCCAGCTCACCCCCCTACCCGAGGACAGGGATCTACGAGCAGTACTTC. Protein sequence: CASSPPYPRTGIYEQYF.

The chain carries TRBV2 and TRBJ1-4, with D unresolved. V lost 8 bases to trimming and J lost 5 bases, with 12 bases between them. Germline assignment: CDR1 SNHLY and CDR2 FYNNEI. This CDR3 is 13 amino acids long. CDR3 residues: CASYTPRNEKLFF. The CDR3 DNA follows: TGTGCCAGCTACACCCCCAGGAATGAAAAACTGTTTTTT.

This clone was counted once. This chain uses TRBV9 with TRBJ2-1, with 7 bases lining up with TRBD1. The CDR3 is 16 residues long. The germline CDR1 and CDR2 sequences are SGDLS and YYNGEE. V lost 3 bases, J lost 8 bases, and 14 bases stayed unmatched. DNA of the CDR3: TGTGCCAGCAGCGCCAGATTTGGCGACAGGGACGATGAGCAGTTCTTC. Encoded protein: CASSARFGDRDDEQFF.

In nucleotides, the CDR3 is TGTGCCAGCAGAATCGGGGGACTGGTGAACGACGGGGAGCTGTTTTTT. It encodes CASRIGGLVNDGELFF. This chain uses TRBV5-4 with TRBJ2-2, with a tentative D call TRBD2 (6 bases). The germline CDR1 and CDR2 sequences are SGHNT and YYREEE (reference sequence). The CDR3 has 16 amino acids. Trimming stripped 5 bases from V and 7 bases from J, with 21 bases between.

The chain recombines TRBV13 with TRBJ1-2; 11 nucleotides align to TRBD1. Trimming cost V 2 bases and J 2 bases; bases outside gene matches: 1. Germline loops: CDR1 PRHDT, CDR2 FYEKMQ (reference sequence). The CDR3 runs to 15 residues. The chain's CDR3 is CASSLRDRGNYGYTF. CDR3 bases: TGTGCCAGCAGCTTAAGGGACAGGGGGAACTATGGCTACACCTTC.

The chain is built from TRBV5-4 and TRBJ2-5; D is unresolved. Germline CDR1 reads SGHNT; CDR2 reads YYREEE (reference sequence). Deletions cut 0 bases from V and 4 bases from J, with 4 bases between. The length of the CDR3 is 12 residues. CDR3 in amino acids: CASSLARETQYF. CDR3 bases: TGTGCCAGCAGCTTGGCTAGAGAGACCCAGTACTTC. Variable domain in full (rest from reference TRBV5-4 and TRBJ2-5): ETGVTQSPTHLIKTRGQQVTLRCSSQSGHNTVSWYQQALGQGPQFIFQYYREEENGRGNFPPRFSGLQFPNYSSELNVNALELDDSALYLCASSLARETQYFGPGTRLLVL.

The J gene is TRBJ2-1, the V gene TRBV5-4; 9 bases agree with TRBD2. After removal of 1 base from V and 6 bases from J, the junction contained 8 bases not matched to a gene. This CDR3 contains 16 residues. Germline V gives CDR1 SGHNT, CDR2 YYREEE (reference sequence). The chain's CDR3 is CASSLIGLAGINEQFF. The CDR3 region has the DNA TGTGCCAGCAGCTTGATTGGGCTAGCGGGGATCAATGAGCAGTTCTTC. Drawing the rest from reference TRBV5-4 and TRBJ2-1, the complete variable domain is ETGVTQSPTHLIKTRGQQVTLRCSSQSGHNTVSWYQQALGQGPQFIFQYYREEENGRGNFPPRFSGLQFPNYSSELNVNALELDDSALYLCASSLIGLAGINEQFFGPGTRLTVL.

The genes are TRBV4-1 and TRBJ2-5, with D unclear. The germline V gene has CDR1 MGHRA and CDR2 YSYEKL. The ends were cut back, 1 base at V and 5 bases at J, with 8 bases in the middle. This CDR3 spans 13 amino acids. The DNA for the CDR3 is TGCGCCAGCAGCCAAGTCCTCTCGGAGACCCAGTACTTC. Encoded protein: CASSQVLSETQYF.

The genes are TRBV4-1 and TRBJ2-3; 16 nucleotides match TRBD2. Looked up from germline, CDR1 is MGHRA and CDR2 is YSYEKL. The CDR3 loop spans 19 amino acids. V was pared by 0 bases and J by 3 bases, with 6 bases of the junction left unmatched. CDR3 coding DNA: TGCGCCAGCAGCCAAGACCCGGGACTAGCGGGGGGGGGTACAGATACGCAGTATTTT. Translation: CASSQDPGLAGGGTDTQYF.

The chain carries TRBV6-5 and TRBJ1-2; 8 bases line up with TRBD1. CDR3 size: 15 residues. Germline-derived CDR1 and CDR2 are MNHEY and SVGAGI. Unmatched junction bases numbered 9, after V lost 7 bases and J lost 2 bases. The CDR3 loop is CASKRTGPWNYGYTF. The CDR3 region has the DNA TGTGCCAGCAAACGGACAGGGCCTTGGAACTATGGCTACACCTTC.

The rearrangement uses TRBV27 and TRBJ1-1, with TRBD1 matching over 7 bases. V lost 2 bases and J lost 0; bases outside the gene matches: 6. The CDR3 is made up of 16 amino acids. CDR1 and CDR2 from the germline V gene are MNHEY and SMNVEV (reference sequence). CDR3 amino acids: CASSLIPGTVNTEAFF. CDR3 bases: TGTGCCAGCAGTTTAATCCCAGGGACAGTGAACACTGAAGCTTTCTTT.

The chain joins TRBV28 to TRBJ2-7, with D perhaps matching TRBD2 (5 bases). CDR3 size: 12 residues. Trimming cost V 6 bases and J 4 bases, with 10 bases left between them. CDR1 and CDR2 from the germline V gene are MDHEN and SYDVKM. CDR3 sequence: CASRGAQYEQYF. The CDR3 DNA reads as TGTGCCAGCAGGGGAGCGCAGTACGAGCAGTACTTC.

This chain joins TRBV4-2 and TRBJ2-7, with 13 bases aligning to TRBD2. This CDR3 has 18 amino acids. In germline, CDR1 is LGHNA, CDR2 YNFKEQ. Trimming took 3 bases from V and 3 from J; bases not matched to a gene: 11. CDR3 protein: CASSHHGLAGDSYYEQYF. CDR3 in DNA: TGTGCCAGCAGCCATCACGGACTAGCGGGGGATTCGTACTACGAGCAGTACTTC.

This clone was detected only a few times. This chain joins TRBV9 and TRBJ2-3; the D is unclear. Trimming took off 1 base at V and 1 base at J, with 13 bases between the two ends. This CDR3 comprises 16 residues. Per the germline V gene, CDR1 is SGDLS and CDR2 is YYNGEE. The CDR3 is CASSVWAKWRTDTQYF. CDR3 sequence (DNA): TGTGCCAGCAGCGTATGGGCGAAATGGCGCACAGATACGCAGTATTTT.

A single count supports this clone. This chain connects TRBV28 to TRBJ1-1; TRBD1 aligns across 8 bases. The V gene end was trimmed by 5 bases and the J gene end by 0 bases; junction bases not matched to a gene: 5. This CDR3 has 15 residues. The V gene's germline CDR1 is MDHEN and CDR2 SYDVKM. In DNA form, the CDR3 reads TGTGCCAGCAGTACGGACAGGGCACTGAACACTGAAGCTTTCTTT. Protein product: CASSTDRALNTEAFF.

J is TRBJ2-1 and V is TRBV4-1, with 8 bases that match TRBD2. Germline values: CDR1 MGHRA, CDR2 YSYEKL. The CDR3 is 16 amino acids. V shed 2 bases, J shed 4 bases, and the junction held 7 bases outside the gene matches. This CDR3 reads CASSQTEREPYNEQFF. The CDR3 DNA follows: TGCGCCAGCAGCCAAACGGAGCGGGAGCCTTACAATGAGCAGTTCTTC.

The chain recombines TRBV4-2 with TRBJ1-1, with 9 bases identical to TRBD1. Germline trimming cut 1 base from V and 3 bases from J; bases unmatched to any gene: 0. Germline values: CDR1 LGHNA, CDR2 YNFKEQ. This CDR3 is built from 14 residues. The CDR3 nucleotides read TGTGCCAGCAGCCAAGGGGACAGGGACACTGAAGCTTTCTTT. Residues: CASSQGDRDTEAFF.

This clone occurred once. V usage is TRBV29-1 and J usage is TRBJ2-1; 9 positions agree with TRBD2. This CDR3 has 17 amino acids. Germline values: CDR1 SQVTM, CDR2 ANQGSEA. V shed 7 bases and J 0 bases; nucleotides not matched to a gene: 13. Here the CDR3 reads CSALPAGGMSSYNEQFF. In DNA form, the CDR3 reads TGCAGCGCCCTTCCAGCGGGGGGAATGAGCTCCTACAATGAGCAGTTCTTC.

The CDR3 reads CASSPPGQGKGSEQYF. The CDR3 DNA reads as TGTGCCAGCAGCCCCCCGGGACAGGGAAAAGGAAGCGAGCAGTACTTC. The J gene is TRBJ2-7, the V gene TRBV5-6, with TRBD1 identical over 9 bases. The CDR3 has 16 amino acids. V was clipped by 4 bases and J by 6 bases; unmatched bases: 14. CDR1 and CDR2 from the germline V gene are SGHDT and YYEEEE.

The chain links TRBV5-1 to TRBJ1-2; 9 bases are shared with TRBD1. The CDR3 has 16 residues. V trimming: 0 bases; J trimming: 3 bases; junction bases outside the gene matches: 6. Germline-derived CDR1 and CDR2 are SGHRS and YFSETQ. This CDR3 is CASSLALTGGDYGYTF. The CDR3 DNA reads as TGCGCCAGCAGCTTGGCTTTGACAGGGGGAGACTATGGCTACACCTTC.

The chain is built from TRBV5-5 and TRBJ1-4, with D maybe TRBD1 (5 bases). Looked up from germline, CDR1 is SGHKS and CDR2 is YYEKEE (reference sequence). The CDR3 length is 15 residues. V was trimmed by 2 bases and J by 7 bases, leaving 15 bases between them. The CDR3 DNA reads as TGTGCCAGCAGCTTCACCCAGGGTGGCGGTGAAAAACTGTTTTTT. Its translation is CASSFTQGGGEKLFF.

This chain joins TRBV6-5 and TRBJ1-2, with 8 bases matching TRBD1. Unmatched junction bases numbered 7, after V lost 6 bases and J lost 4 bases. The CDR3 totals 14 residues. Germline loops: CDR1 MNHEY, CDR2 SVGAGI. The chain's CDR3 is CASRPGQGGYGYTF. The CDR3 DNA reads as TGTGCCAGCAGGCCCGGACAGGGCGGCTATGGCTACACCTTC.

This rearrangement joins TRBV2 to TRBJ2-5, with 13 positions matching TRBD2. This CDR3 region has 14 residues. V shed 3 bases and J 14 bases; nucleotides not matched to a gene: 9. CDR1 is SNHLY, CDR2 FYNNEI, per germline. CDR3: CASSETSGGPTAYF. CDR3 DNA: TGTGCCAGCAGTGAGACTAGCGGGGGGCCCACAGCATACTTC.

The chain has TRBV21-1 and TRBJ1-2; the table's D call, TRBD1, was not checked against the DNA. TRBV21-1 is shown as a pseudogene. CDR3 length: 20 amino acids. DNA for the CDR3: TGTGCCAGCAGCAAAGAGGAGTGGCACAGGGGGCCTGGGGTTGACTATGGCTACACCTTC. Amino acids: CASSKEEWHRGPGVDYGYTF.